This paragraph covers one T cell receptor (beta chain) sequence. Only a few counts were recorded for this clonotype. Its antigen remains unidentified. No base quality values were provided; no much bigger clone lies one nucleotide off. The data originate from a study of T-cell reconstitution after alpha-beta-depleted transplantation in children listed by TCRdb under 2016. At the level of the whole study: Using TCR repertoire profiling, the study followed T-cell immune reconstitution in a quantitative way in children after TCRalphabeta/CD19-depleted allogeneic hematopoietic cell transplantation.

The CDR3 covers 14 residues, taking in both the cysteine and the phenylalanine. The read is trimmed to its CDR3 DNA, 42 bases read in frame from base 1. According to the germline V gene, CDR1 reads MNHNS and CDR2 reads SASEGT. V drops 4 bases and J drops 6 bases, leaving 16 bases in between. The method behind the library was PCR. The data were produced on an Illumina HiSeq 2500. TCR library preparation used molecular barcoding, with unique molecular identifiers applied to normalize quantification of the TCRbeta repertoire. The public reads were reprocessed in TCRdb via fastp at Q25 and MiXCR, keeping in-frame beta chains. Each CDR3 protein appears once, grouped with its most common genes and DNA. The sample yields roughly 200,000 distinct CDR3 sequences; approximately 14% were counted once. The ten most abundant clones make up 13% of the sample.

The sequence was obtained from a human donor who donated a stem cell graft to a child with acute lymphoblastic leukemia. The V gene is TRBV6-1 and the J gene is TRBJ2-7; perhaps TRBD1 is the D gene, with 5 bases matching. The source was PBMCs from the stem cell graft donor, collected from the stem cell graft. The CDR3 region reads CASSGQGSVGEQYF. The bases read TGTGCCAGCAGTGGGCAGGGTAGTGTCGGCGAGCAGTACTTC.